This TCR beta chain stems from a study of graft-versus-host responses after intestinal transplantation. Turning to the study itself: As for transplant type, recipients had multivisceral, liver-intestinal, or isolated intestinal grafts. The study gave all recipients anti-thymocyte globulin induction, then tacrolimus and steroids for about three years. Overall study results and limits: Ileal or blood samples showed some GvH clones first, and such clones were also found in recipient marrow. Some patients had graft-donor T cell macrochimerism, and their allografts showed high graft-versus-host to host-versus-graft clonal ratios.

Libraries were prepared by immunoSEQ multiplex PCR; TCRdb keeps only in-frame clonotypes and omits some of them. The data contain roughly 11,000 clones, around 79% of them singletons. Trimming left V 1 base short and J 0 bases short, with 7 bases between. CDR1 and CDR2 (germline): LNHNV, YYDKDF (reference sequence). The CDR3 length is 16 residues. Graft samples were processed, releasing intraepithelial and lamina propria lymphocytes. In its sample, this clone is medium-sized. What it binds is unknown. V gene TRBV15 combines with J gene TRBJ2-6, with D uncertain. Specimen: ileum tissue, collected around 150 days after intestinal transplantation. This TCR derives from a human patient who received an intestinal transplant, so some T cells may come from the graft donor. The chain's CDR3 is CATSRGGVSGANVLTF. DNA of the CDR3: TGTGCCACCAGCAGAGGTGGAGTCTCTGGGGCCAACGTCCTGACTTTC.